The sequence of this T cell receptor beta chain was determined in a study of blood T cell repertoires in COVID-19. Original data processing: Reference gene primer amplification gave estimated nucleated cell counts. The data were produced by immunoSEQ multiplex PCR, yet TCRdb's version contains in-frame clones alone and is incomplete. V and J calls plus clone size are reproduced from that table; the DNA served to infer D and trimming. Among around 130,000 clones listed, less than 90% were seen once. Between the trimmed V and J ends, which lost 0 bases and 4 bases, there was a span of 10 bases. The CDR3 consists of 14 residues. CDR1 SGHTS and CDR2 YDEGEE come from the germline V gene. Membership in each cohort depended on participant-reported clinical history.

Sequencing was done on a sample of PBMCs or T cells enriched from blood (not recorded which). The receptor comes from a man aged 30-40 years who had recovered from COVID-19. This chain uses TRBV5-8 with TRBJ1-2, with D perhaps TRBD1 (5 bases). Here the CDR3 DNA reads TGTGCCAGCAGCTTGGTTGACAGCATCTATGGCTACACCTTC. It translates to CASSLVDSIYGYTF.